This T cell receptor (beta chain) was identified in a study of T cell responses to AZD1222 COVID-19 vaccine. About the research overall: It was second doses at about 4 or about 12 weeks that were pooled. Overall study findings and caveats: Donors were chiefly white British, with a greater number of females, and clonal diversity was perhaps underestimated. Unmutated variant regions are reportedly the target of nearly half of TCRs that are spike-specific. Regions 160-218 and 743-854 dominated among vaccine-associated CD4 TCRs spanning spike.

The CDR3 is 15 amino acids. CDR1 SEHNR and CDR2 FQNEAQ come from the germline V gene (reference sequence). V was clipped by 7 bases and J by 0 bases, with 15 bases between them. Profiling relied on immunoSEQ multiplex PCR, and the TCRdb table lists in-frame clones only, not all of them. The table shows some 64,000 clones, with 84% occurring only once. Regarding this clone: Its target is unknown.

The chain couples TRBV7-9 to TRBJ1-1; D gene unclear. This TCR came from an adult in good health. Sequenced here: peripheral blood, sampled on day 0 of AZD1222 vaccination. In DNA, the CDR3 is TGTGCCAGCACCGGGTGGGCAGACATGAACACTGAAGCTTTCTTT. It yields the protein CASTGWADMNTEAFF. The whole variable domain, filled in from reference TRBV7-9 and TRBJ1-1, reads DTGVSQNPRHKITKRGQNVTFRCDPISEHNRLYWYRQTLGQGPEFLTYFQNEAQLEKSRLLSDRFSAERPKGSFSTLEIQRTEQGDSAMYLCASTGWADMNTEAFFGQGTRLTVV.